Below are 16 T cell receptor beta chains sequenced from a single sample in a study of radiotherapy plus CTLA-4 blockade in lung cancer. The method was immunoSEQ multiplex PCR; TCRdb's version includes in-frame clones alone and lacks a portion of them. Of around 110,000 clones in the sample, approximately 81% were seen once. Sequencing was performed on peripheral blood, taken from a patient treated with radiotherapy plus ipilimumab. The source of these receptors is a human donor with non-small cell lung cancer that progressed on radiotherapy plus ipilimumab. Some clones in this sample may be carry-over from other donors' samples.

The V gene is TRBV10-3, the J gene TRBJ2-7; 9 bases map to TRBD1. The CDR3 is 14 amino acids. Germline V gene sequence: CDR1 ENHRY, CDR2 SYGVKD. Unmatched junction bases numbered 7, after V lost 5 bases and J lost 5 bases. The CDR3 DNA reads as TGTGCCATCAGTTTCACAGGGGGCTACGACGAGCAGTACTTC. This sequence encodes CAISFTGGYDEQYF.

In its sample, this clone was seen once. The chain joins TRBV7-2 to TRBJ1-5; D perhaps matches TRBD1 (5 bases). Germline CDR1 SGHTA, CDR2 FQGNSA. The CDR3 runs 14 residues. V was clipped by 1 base and J by 6 bases, with 10 bases between them. The CDR3 DNA sequence: TGTGCCAGCAGCTTAGGGGGGTTTGGTCAGCCCCAGCATTTT. It codes for CASSLGGFGQPQHF. Full variable domain (missing parts from reference TRBV7-2 and TRBJ1-5): GAGVSQSPSNKVTEKGKDVELRCDPISGHTALYWYRQSLGQGLEFLIYFQGNSAPDKSGLPSDRFSAERTGGSVSTLTIQRTQQEDSAVYLCASSLGGFGQPQHFGDGTRLSIL.

This chain uses TRBV15 with TRBJ1-2; D might be TRBD1 (6 bases). The CDR3 is 17 residues long. Germline CDR1 reads LNHNV; CDR2 reads YYDKDF (reference sequence). The germline V and J ends were trimmed by 5 bases and 6 bases, with 25 bases remaining between them. The CDR3 sequence: CATSGTTYTGISDGYTF. The CDR3 DNA reads as TGTGCCACCAGCGGCACCACATACACAGGGATCTCCGATGGCTACACCTTC.

This clone was detected a few times. This chain connects TRBV7-2 to TRBJ2-3; D gene uncertain. Trimming stripped 4 bases from V and 3 bases from J, with 8 bases between. Germline assignment: CDR1 SGHTA and CDR2 FQGNSA. CDR3 length equals 13 residues. CDR3 protein: CASSSDGTDTQYF. CDR3 DNA sequence: TGTGCCAGCAGCTCGGATGGAACAGATACGCAGTATTTT. The full variable domain, completed using reference TRBV7-2 and TRBJ2-3, is GAGVSQSPSNKVTEKGKDVELRCDPISGHTALYWYRQSLGQGLEFLIYFQGNSAPDKSGLPSDRFSAERTGGSVSTLTIQRTQQEDSAVYLCASSSDGTDTQYFGPGTRLTVL.

This sequence joins TRBV10-2 and TRBJ1-5, with 8 bases lining up with TRBD1. Germline V gene lookup returns CDR1 WSHSY and CDR2 SAAADI. J lost 7 bases, V lost 7 bases, and 6 bases had no gene match. This CDR3 comprises 13 residues. The CDR3 region has the DNA TGCGCCAGCATTCAGGGGGCTGGGCAGCCCCAGCATTTT. It yields the protein CASIQGAGQPQHF.

This chain connects TRBV6-5 to TRBJ2-7, with 7 positions matching TRBD1. This CDR3 has 15 residues. Germline CDR1 reads MNHEY; CDR2 reads SVGAGI. V lost 2 bases and J lost 2; bases outside the gene matches: 6. The CDR3: CASSYGWDRTYEQYF. As DNA, the CDR3 is TGTGCCAGCAGTTACGGTTGGGACAGAACCTACGAGCAGTACTTC.

V is TRBV4-2 and J is TRBJ1-6; D gene unclear. Between the trimmed V and J ends, which lost 1 base and 9 bases, there was a span of 13 bases. This CDR3 has 15 amino acids. Per germline, CDR1 LGHNA and CDR2 YNFKEQ. The CDR3 DNA reads as TGTGCCAGCAGCCAAGCTCCACTCGAGGGTTCACCCCTCCACTTT. This encodes CASSQAPLEGSPLHF.

The V gene is TRBV29-1, the J gene TRBJ2-1; TRBD1 is a possible D gene (6 bases). Germline V gives CDR1 SQVTM, CDR2 ANQGSEA. CDR3 size: 13 residues. The CDR3 nucleotides read TGCAGTGCCGGGACACGCACCTACAATGAGCAGTTCTTC. Protein sequence: CSAGTRTYNEQFF.

The chain carries TRBV18 and TRBJ1-1; D not resolved. Germline CDR1 is KGHSH and CDR2 is LQKENI. The CDR3 contains 14 residues. The V and J ends lost 0 bases and 0 bases respectively, with 5 bases between them. In nucleotides, the CDR3 is TGTGCCAGCTCACCACCGCGGCTGAACACTGAAGCTTTCTTT. Its protein is CASSPPRLNTEAFF. Full variable domain (remainder filled in from reference TRBV18 and TRBJ1-1): NAGVMQNPRHLVRRRGQEARLRCSPMKGHSHVYWYRQLPEEGLKFMVYLQKENIIDESGMPKERFSAEFPKEGPSILRIQQVVRGDSAAYFCASSPPRLNTEAFFGQGTRLTVV.

The rearrangement uses TRBV5-5 and TRBJ1-2, with D unclear. The CDR3 extends over 13 amino acids. Germline lookup yields CDR1 SGHKS and CDR2 YYEKEE (reference sequence). Trimming stripped 1 base from V and 2 bases from J, with 6 bases between. The CDR3 reads CASSLMWNYGYTF. The CDR3 DNA is TGTGCCAGCAGCTTGATGTGGAACTATGGCTACACCTTC. The variable domain in full, completed from reference TRBV5-5 and TRBJ1-2, reads DAGVTQSPTHLIKTRGQQVTLRCSPISGHKSVSWYQQVLGQGPQFIFQYYEKEERGRGNFPDRFSARQFPNYSSELNVNALLLGDSALYLCASSLMWNYGYTFGSGTRLTVV.

Comments on this clone: At one end, the junction sequence differs from germline, possibly due to a read error. The rearrangement uses TRBV7-7 and TRBJ2-1; 8 bases align to TRBD1. Germline V gives CDR1 SSHAT, CDR2 FNYEAQ (reference sequence). The CDR3 is 14 residues long. The CDR3 is CASSLDRDHNEQFF. The CDR3 coding sequence is TGTGCTAGCAGCTTGGACAGGGATCACAATGAGCAGTTCTTC.

The CDR3 bases are TGTGCCAGCAGCGTAACAGGAACTTCGAACACCGGGGAGCTGTTTTTT. Protein: CASSVTGTSNTGELFF. This chain connects TRBV9 to TRBJ2-2, with D possibly TRBD1 on 5 matching bases. The CDR3 is 16 amino acids. Between the trimmed V and J ends, which lost 1 base and 0 bases, there was a span of 10 bases. Germline V gene sequence: CDR1 SGDLS, CDR2 YYNGEE.

This chain joins TRBV4-3 and TRBJ1-3; D perhaps matches TRBD1 (6 bases). Trimming pared 0 bases from V and 2 bases from J, leaving 11 bases between. CDR3 length: 16 amino acids. Looked up from germline, CDR1 is LGHNA and CDR2 is YSLEER. The CDR3 protein is CASSQDLRQAGNTIYF. The CDR3 DNA reads as TGCGCCAGCAGCCAAGACTTAAGACAGGCTGGAAACACCATATATTTT.

The gene calls are TRBV29-1 and TRBJ2-7; TRBD1 matches 12 bases. The trim removed 1 base at V and 7 bases at J, leaving 8 bases unmatched. This CDR3 is built from 15 residues. Germline V lookup: CDR1 SQVTM, CDR2 ANQGSEA. CDR3 in amino acids: CSVEAVGQGAGEQYF. The CDR3 DNA sequence: TGCAGCGTTGAAGCCGTGGGACAGGGGGCAGGAGAGCAGTACTTC.

In the case of this clone: This CDR3 is also generated by other DNA sequences in the sample. This chain connects TRBV7-8 to TRBJ2-5; possible D gene TRBD1, 6 bases. Trimming left V 4 bases short and J 5 bases short, with 11 bases between. Germline CDR1 is SGHVS and CDR2 is FQNEAQ. This CDR3 spans 13 amino acids. The CDR3 coding sequence is TGTGCCAGCAGCTCGGACAGAGGGGAGACCCAGTACTTC. It yields the protein CASSSDRGETQYF. The variable domain in full, with the rest retrieved from reference TRBV7-8 and TRBJ2-5, is GAGVSQSPRYKVAKRGQDVALRCDPISGHVSLFWYQQALGQGPEFLTYFQNEAQLDKSGLPSDRFFAERPEGSVSTLKIQRTQQEDSAVYLCASSSDRGETQYFGPGTRLLVL.

The rearrangement uses TRBV5-1 and TRBJ1-5, with TRBD1 matching over 7 bases. V was pared by 2 bases and J by 5 bases, with 19 bases of the junction left unmatched. Germline V gene sequence: CDR1 SGHRS, CDR2 YFSETQ. The CDR3 runs to 19 residues. The CDR3 region is CASSLGPSNHRGRYQPQHF. The CDR3 bases are TGCGCCAGCAGCTTAGGTCCATCCAATCACAGGGGTAGGTATCAGCCCCAGCATTTT. The entire variable domain, with the rest obtained from reference TRBV5-1 and TRBJ1-5, is as follows: KAGVTQTPRYLIKTRGQQVTLSCSPISGHRSVSWYQQTPGQGLQFLFEYFSETQRNKGNFPGRFSGRQFSNSRSEMNVSTLELGDSALYLCASSLGPSNHRGRYQPQHFGDGTRLSIL.